This entry features one TCR beta chain sequence. The junction does not match germline at one end; this may be a read error. The germline V gene has CDR1 LGHNT and CDR2 FRNRAP. This CDR3 comprises 12 residues. The method was immunoSEQ multiplex PCR; TCRdb's version includes in-frame clones alone and lacks a portion of them. The sample includes around 150,000 clones, 82% of them seen just once. This sample is part of a study of blood T cell repertoires in COVID-19. The chain has TRBV12-5 and TRBJ2-3; D is possibly TRBD2 (5 bases). Material for sequencing was peripheral blood. This clonotype was obtained from a woman aged 40 to 50 with COVID-19, enrolled during active disease. In DNA, the CDR3 is TGTGCTAGTGGTTTGGTACCCAATCCGGAGGTCTGG. Protein: CASGLVPNPEVW.